This T cell receptor (beta chain) was retrieved from a study of shared clonotypes between healthy human individuals. Genomic DNA belonging to each subset was distributed in equal measure over several immunoSEQ plates. TCRdb's table, derived via immunoSEQ multiplex PCR, lists solely in-frame clones and lacks some. Among about 530,000 clones, 90% to 97% were seen once, and the ten largest hold 0.055% to 0.075%. Germline CDR1 and CDR2: SGHNT and YYREEE (reference sequence). This CDR3 spans 17 amino acids. The V end lost 0 bases, the J end lost 0 bases, and 10 bases lay between the germline ends. The receptor comes from a woman in her thirties in good health. Sequences were obtained from naive CD4+ T cells sorted from blood. Subset indicated: CD45RA+ positively selected. The genes are TRBV5-4 and TRBJ2-6, with a tentative D call TRBD2 (5 bases). The CDR3 sequence is CASSLAGRGSGANVLTF. CDR3 bases: TGTGCCAGCAGCTTGGCTGGTCGGGGCTCTGGGGCCAACGTCCTGACTTTC.